Sequencing of this TCR beta chain was carried out in a study of CD8 T cells in Susac syndrome. The authors reverse transcribed about 0.5 to 1 ug RNA with random hexamers. MiXCR was run by TCRdb on the immunoSEQ multiplex PCR reads, yielding one entry per CDR3 protein. The sample includes fewer than 80,000 distinct CDR3 sequences, about 94% of them seen just once. The CDR3 length is 14 residues. V shed 8 bases and J shed 1 base, with 15 bases lying between them. CDR1 and CDR2 from the germline V gene are SQVTM and ANQGSEA. The sequencing sample was made of CD8+ T cells from PBMCs. This receptor was taken from a human donor with multiple sclerosis. The chain joins TRBV29-1 to TRBJ1-5; perhaps TRBD1 as D (5 bases). CDR3 coding DNA: TGCAGCTCCGGGGGGAGGGCCAGCAATCAGCCCCAGCATTTT. Protein product: CSSGGRASNQPQHF.